This TCR beta chain stems from a study of cytomegalovirus exposure and HLA in healthy donors. With 60 Vbeta and 13 Jbeta primers, the PCR was carried out. Assay: immunoSEQ multiplex PCR; the TCRdb copy retains only in-frame clones and omits some. The table lists over 110,000 clones, roughly 78% of them singletons. There are a few counts of this clone. Germline CDR1 SGHRS, CDR2 YFSETQ. The germline V and J ends were trimmed by 4 bases and 5 bases, with 15 bases remaining between them. CDR3 size: 14 residues. The chain recombines TRBV5-1 with TRBJ1-1, with D perhaps matching TRBD1 (6 bases). The sequenced sample consisted of PBMCs. The origin of this receptor is a female donor in good health and CMV-seronegative. The CDR3 region is CASSAAQGWTEAFF. In DNA form, the CDR3 reads TGCGCCAGCAGCGCCGCACAGGGTTGGACTGAAGCTTTCTTT.